This paragraph reports one TCR beta chain. Its antigen is not identified. These data belong to a study of T cell clonotyping in hematopoietic cell transplantation. Sequencing used immunoSEQ multiplex PCR; TCRdb keeps in-frame clones, though not all of them. The profile shows 35,000 to 50,000 clones, around 95% of them singletons. The germline V gene encodes CDR1 MNHNS and CDR2 SASEGT. Deletions cut 0 bases from V and 7 bases from J, with 16 bases between. The CDR3 length is 16 residues. General study points: Few recipient clonotypes overlapped donors; over 95% were de novo at given depth. Graft donor and pretransplant recipient Inverse Simpson Index values predicted broader posttransplant TCR diversity. Pathologically expanded recipient clonotypes increased progressively from day 30 to day 180 as diversity fell.

The origin of this receptor is a man younger than 45 in good health. Some clones in this sample may be carry-over from other donors' samples. The J gene is TRBJ1-5, the V gene TRBV6-1; D is perhaps TRBD1 (5 bases). The specimen sequenced was peripheral blood mononuclear cells. CDR3 sequence: CASSEALVGVGQPQHF. The CDR3 nucleotides are TGTGCCAGCAGTGAAGCGCTTGTGGGGGTCGGGCAGCCCCAGCATTTT.